This T cell receptor beta chain was retrieved from a study of T cell repertoires in cytomegalovirus infection. One entry per CDR3 protein results from TCRdb running MiXCR on the reads. Among 70,000 or so distinct CDR3 sequences listed, roughly 28% were seen once. This clonotype has just a few counts. Its antigen is as yet unknown. The CDR3 has 18 amino acids. Per the germline V gene, CDR1 is SEHNR and CDR2 is FQNEAQ (reference sequence). V lost 6 bases to trimming and J lost 3 bases; unmatched junction nucleotides: 14. The source was CD8+ T cells from cultured PBMCs, collected from culture after CMV antigen stimulation. The genes are TRBV7-9 and TRBJ2-7; 13 bases fit TRBD2. The clonotype was recovered from a human donor in good health (CMV status not recorded). Some clones in this sample may be carry-over from other donors' samples. CDR3 in amino acids: CASSSLDLGLAGDYEQYF. As DNA, the CDR3 is TGTGCCAGCAGTTCCCTAGATCTTGGACTAGCGGGGGACTACGAGCAGTACTTC.